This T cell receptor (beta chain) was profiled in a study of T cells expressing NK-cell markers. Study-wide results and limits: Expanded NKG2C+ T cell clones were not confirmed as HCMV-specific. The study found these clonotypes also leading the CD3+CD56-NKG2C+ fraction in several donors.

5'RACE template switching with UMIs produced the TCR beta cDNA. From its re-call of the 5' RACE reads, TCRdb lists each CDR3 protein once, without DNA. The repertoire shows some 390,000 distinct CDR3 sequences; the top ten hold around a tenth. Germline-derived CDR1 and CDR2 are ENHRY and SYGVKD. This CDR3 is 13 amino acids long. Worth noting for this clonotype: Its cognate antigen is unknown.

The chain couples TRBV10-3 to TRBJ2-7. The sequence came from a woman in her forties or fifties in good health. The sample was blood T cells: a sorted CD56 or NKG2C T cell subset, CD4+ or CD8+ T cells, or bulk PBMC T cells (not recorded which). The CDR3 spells CAIETTTFYEQYF.